This T cell receptor (beta chain) derives from a study of blood T cell repertoires in COVID-19. Study overall: Samples of COVID-19 (acute and convalescent) were obtained from the United States, Italy and Spain.

The V end lost 5 bases, the J end lost 9 bases, and 20 bases lay between the germline ends. This CDR3 has 15 amino acids. Per germline, CDR1 MNHEY and CDR2 SMNVEV (reference sequence). The table came from immunoSEQ multiplex PCR; TCRdb's copy has only in-frame clones and leaves some out. The sample has about 220,000 clones; approximately 80% are singletons. Those enrolled, adults aged roughly 18 to 89 years, came from some 25 US areas. Material: PBMCs or T cells enriched from blood (not recorded which). The chain recombines TRBV27 with TRBJ2-1; perhaps TRBD2 as D (6 bases). The sequence derives from a woman between 40 and 55 years old with acute COVID-19. CDR3 loop: CASSPFSGVVGEQFF. The CDR3 DNA reads as TGTGCCAGCAGTCCCTTTTCGGGAGTGGTCGGTGAGCAGTTCTTC.